This T cell receptor (beta chain) was sequenced for a study of blood T cell repertoires in COVID-19. TCRdb's copy holds only in-frame clones and misses some; the assay was immunoSEQ multiplex PCR. Here the sample spans about 260,000 clones, approximately 85% being singletons. Trimming pared 4 bases from V and 0 bases from J, leaving 7 bases between. The length of the CDR3 is 14 residues. In germline, CDR1 is LGHDT, CDR2 YNNKEL (reference sequence). The TCR originated in a human donor in a cohort sampled during active COVID-19. The genes are TRBV3-1 (or the pseudogene TRBV3-2) and TRBJ1-3; possible D gene TRBD1, 5 bases. The sample was peripheral blood. The CDR3 coding sequence is TGTGCCAGCAGCCCGGGGGACTCTGGAAACACCATATATTTT. This translates into CASSPGDSGNTIYF.